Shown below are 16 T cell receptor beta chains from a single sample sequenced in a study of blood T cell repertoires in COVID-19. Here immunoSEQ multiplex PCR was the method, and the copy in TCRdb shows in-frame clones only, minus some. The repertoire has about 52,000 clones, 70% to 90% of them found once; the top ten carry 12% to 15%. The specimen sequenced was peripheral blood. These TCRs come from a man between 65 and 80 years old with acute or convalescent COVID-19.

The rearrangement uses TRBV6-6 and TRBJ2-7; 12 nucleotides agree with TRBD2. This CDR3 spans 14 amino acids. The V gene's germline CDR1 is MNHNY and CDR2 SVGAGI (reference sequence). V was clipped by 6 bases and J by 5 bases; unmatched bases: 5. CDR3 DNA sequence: TGTGCCAGCAGGGCGACTAGCGGGAGAAACGAGCAGTACTTC. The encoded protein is CASRATSGRNEQYF.

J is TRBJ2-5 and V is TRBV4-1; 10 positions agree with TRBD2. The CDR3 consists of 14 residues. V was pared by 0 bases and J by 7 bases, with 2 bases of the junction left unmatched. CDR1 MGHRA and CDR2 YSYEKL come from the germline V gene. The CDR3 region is CASSQDPSGGTQYF. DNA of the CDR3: TGCGCCAGCAGCCAAGATCCTAGCGGGGGGACCCAGTACTTC.

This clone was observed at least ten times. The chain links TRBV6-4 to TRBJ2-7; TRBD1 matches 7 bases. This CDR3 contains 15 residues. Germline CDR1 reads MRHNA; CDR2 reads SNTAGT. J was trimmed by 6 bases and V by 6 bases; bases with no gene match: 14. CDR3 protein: CASSASGTEPTEQYF. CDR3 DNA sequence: TGTGCCAGCAGCGCCTCCGGGACAGAACCTACCGAGCAGTACTTC.

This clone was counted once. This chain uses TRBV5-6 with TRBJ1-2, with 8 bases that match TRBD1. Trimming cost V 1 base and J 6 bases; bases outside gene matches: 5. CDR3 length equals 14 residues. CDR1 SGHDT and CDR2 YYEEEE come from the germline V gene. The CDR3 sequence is CASSLYPGGDGYTF. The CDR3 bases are TGTGCCAGCAGCTTGTATCCAGGGGGCGATGGCTACACCTTC.

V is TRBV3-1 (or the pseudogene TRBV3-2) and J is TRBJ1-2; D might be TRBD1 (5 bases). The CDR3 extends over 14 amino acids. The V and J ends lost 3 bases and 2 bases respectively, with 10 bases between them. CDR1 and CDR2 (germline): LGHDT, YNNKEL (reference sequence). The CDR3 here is CASSHLRGNYGYTF. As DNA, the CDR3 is TGTGCCAGCAGCCATCTTAGGGGCAACTATGGCTACACCTTC.

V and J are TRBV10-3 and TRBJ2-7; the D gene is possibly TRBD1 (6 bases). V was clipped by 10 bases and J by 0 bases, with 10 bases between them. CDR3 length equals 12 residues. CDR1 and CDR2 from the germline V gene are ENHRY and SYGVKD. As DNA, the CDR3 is TGTGCCACCGGACAGAGCTCCTACGAGCAGTACGTC. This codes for CATGQSSYEQYV.

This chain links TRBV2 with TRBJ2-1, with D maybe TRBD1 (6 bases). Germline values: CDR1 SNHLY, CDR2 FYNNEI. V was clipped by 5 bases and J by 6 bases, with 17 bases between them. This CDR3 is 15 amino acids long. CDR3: CASSNTRTDLNEQFF. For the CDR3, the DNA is TGTGCCAGCAGTAATACCCGGACAGACCTCAATGAGCAGTTCTTC.

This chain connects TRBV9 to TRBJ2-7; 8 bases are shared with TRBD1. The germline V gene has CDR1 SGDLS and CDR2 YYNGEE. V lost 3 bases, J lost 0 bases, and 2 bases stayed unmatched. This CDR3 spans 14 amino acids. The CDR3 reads CASSETGDSYEQYF. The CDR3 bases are TGTGCCAGCAGCGAGACAGGGGACTCCTACGAGCAGTACTTC. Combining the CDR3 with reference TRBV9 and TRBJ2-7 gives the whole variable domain DSGVTQTPKHLITATGQRVTLRCSPRSGDLSVYWYQQSLDQGLQFLIQYYNGEERAKGNILERFSAQQFPDLHSELNLSSLELGDSALYFCASSETGDSYEQYFGPGTRLTVT.

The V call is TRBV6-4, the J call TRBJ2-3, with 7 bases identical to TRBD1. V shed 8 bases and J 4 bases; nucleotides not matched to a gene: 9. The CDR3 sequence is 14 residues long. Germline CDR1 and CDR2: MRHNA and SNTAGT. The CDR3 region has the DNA TGTGCCAGCCAAAGACAGGGTGGAGCAGATACGCAGTATTTT. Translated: CASQRQGGADTQYF.

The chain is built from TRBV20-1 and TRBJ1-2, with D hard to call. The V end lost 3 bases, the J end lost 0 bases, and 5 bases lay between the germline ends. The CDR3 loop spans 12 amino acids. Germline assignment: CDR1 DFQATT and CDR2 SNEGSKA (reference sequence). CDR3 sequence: CSASSANYGYTF. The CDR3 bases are TGCAGTGCTAGTTCAGCTAACTATGGCTACACCTTC.

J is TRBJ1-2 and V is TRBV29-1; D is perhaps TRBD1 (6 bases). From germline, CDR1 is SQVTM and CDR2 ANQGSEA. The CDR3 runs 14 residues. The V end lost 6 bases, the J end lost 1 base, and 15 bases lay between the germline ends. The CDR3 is CSVERQELNYGYTF. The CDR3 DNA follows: TGCAGCGTGGAACGACAGGAGCTTAACTATGGCTACACCTTC. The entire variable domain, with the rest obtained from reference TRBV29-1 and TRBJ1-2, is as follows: SAVISQKPSRDICQRGTSLTIQCQVDSQVTMMFWYRQQPGQSLTLIATANQGSEATYESGFVIDKFPISRPNLTFSTLTVSNMSPEDSSIYLCSVERQELNYGYTFGSGTRLTVV.

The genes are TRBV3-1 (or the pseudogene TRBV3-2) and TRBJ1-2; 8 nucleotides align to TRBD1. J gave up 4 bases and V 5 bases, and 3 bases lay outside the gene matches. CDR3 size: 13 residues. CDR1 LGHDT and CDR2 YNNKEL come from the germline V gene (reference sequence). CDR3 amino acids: CASSGDRFYGYTF. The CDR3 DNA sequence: TGTGCCAGCAGCGGGGACAGGTTCTATGGCTACACCTTC.

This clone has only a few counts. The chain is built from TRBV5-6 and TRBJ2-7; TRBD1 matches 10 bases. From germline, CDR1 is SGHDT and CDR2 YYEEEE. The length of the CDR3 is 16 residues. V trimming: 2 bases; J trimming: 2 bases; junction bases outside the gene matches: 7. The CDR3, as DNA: TGTGCCAGCAGCTTCCTAGGCGGGACAGGGGCCTACGAGCAGTACGTC. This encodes CASSFLGGTGAYEQYV.

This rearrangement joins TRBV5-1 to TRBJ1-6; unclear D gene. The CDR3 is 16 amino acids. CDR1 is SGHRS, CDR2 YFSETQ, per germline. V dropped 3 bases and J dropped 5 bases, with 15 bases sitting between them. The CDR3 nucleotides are TGCGCCAGCAGCTCGGGAGCGCTGAGCAATAATTCACCCCTCCACTTT. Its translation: CASSSGALSNNSPLHF.

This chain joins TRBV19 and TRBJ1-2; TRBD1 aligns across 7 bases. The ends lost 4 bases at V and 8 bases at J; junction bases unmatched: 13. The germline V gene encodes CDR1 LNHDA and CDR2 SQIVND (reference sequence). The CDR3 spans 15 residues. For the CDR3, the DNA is TGTGCCAGTAGTAATTACGGCGGGACAGTCAAAGGCTACACCTTC. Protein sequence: CASSNYGGTVKGYTF.

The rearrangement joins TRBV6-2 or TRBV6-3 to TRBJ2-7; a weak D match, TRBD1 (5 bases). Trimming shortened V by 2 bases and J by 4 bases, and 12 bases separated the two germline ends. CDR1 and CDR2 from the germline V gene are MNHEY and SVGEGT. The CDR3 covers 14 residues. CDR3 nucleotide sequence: TGTGCCAGCAGTTACAATTCAGGGCGGTACGAGCAGTACGTC. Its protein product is CASSYNSGRYEQYV.